Sequencing of this T cell receptor beta chain was carried out in a study of molecular identifiers for immune sequencing clone quantification listed by TCRdb under 2018. Broadly, across the study: For a replicate experiment, the RNA from either about 20,000 or 100,000 naive CD8 T cells was divided into five aliquots, and four of those aliquots went on to sequencing. CD8 T cells were used in a methods study to benchmark molecular-identifier clustering-based TCR repertoire sequencing (MIDCIRS) and TCR RNA copy counting.

Receptor libraries were prepared by PCR. TCRdb names NextSeq 500 as the instrument used. Preparation of bulk TCR libraries followed a previously described approach, with the TCR primers listed in Table S5. Purification of total RNA was performed with the Qiagen AllPrep DNA/RNA kit. Before analysis, reads from multiple sequencing runs of one library were combined. Regarding the original processing steps: Only reads with exact TCR constant sequence were kept, trimmed to 150 nt, and grouped by their 12-nt molecular barcodes. Within each barcode group, reads were sub-clustered at a 15% Levenshtein threshold, and quality-weighted consensus sequences were built per RNA molecule. Non-functional sequences were excluded, and lower-count sequences lying one edit away from another sequence were also excluded. Barcode sub-clusters with fewer than 20% of the maximum read count were removed, based on fitting two negative binomial distributions. TCRdb reprocessed the public reads (quality trimming at Q25 with fastp, clone calling with MiXCR) and kept in-frame beta chains. One record per CDR3 amino acid sequence lists the most common genes and DNA. These V and J calls derive from TCRdb rather than the authors' analysis. The sample includes 45,000 to 60,000 distinct CDR3 sequences, with 35% to 40% observed a single time. Jointly, the top ten make up 3% to 4.5% of the sample.

Naive CD8 T cell libraries were made from 20,000 to 1,000,000 sorted cells using 10%, 30% or 50% of purified RNA. Naive CD8 T cells were FACS-sorted as CD8+CD4-CCR7+CD45RA+ on a BD FACSAria II into RLT Plus buffer. To test detection sensitivity, Jurkat RNA equal to ten TCR copies was added to samples of roughly 18,000-1,100,000 naive CD8 T cells. CD8 T cells were enriched with RosetteSep CD8+ T Cell Enrichment Cocktail and Ficoll-Paque, followed by ACK red cell lysis. Results and caveats for the whole study, not just this receptor: In CMV-specific effector cells, clones with more than 20 RNA copies contained over 98% of molecules, whereas in naive cells such clones contained under 1% of molecules. Without barcode sub-clustering, chimeric consensus sequences inflated TCR diversity; chimeras reached as high as 47%. A single cell's worth of spiked-in Jurkat TCR RNA was reported detectable even among around 970,000 naive CD8 T cells. About 2.9 recovered TCR RNA copies per cell were obtained by modeling, versus around 9.8 by digital PCR, implying a capture efficiency of 30% to 35%. The naive libraries included spiked-in Jurkat TCR RNA (about ten copies' worth), and this Jurkat TCR RNA is not part of the donor repertoire. The sizes of highly expanded clones could end up underestimated when identical TCR molecules share a barcode.

In this sample, this clonotype turned up many times. The specificity of this receptor is unknown. Per-base quality was not reported, and no clone a single base away is much larger than it. Clipping removes 5 bases from V and 6 bases from J, with 9 as the unmatched junction base count. CDR1 and CDR2 (SGHTA, FQGNSA) derive from the germline V gene. The CDR3 sequence holds 15 residues, the cysteine and phenylalanine included. Here the CDR3 DNA is all that survives: 45 bases in frame from base 1. The V gene is TRBV7-2 and the J gene is TRBJ2-1; the junction holds 8 bases that match TRBD2. What was sequenced was naive CD8+ T cells from blood, with Jurkat cell RNA spiked in. This specimen's cell subset or site label, per the study, means: FACS-sorted CD8+CD4-CCR7+CD45RA+ naive T cells. The sequence derives from a human donor in good health. Some libraries in this study had Jurkat cell RNA spiked in. The CDR3 corresponds to CASSPNGRVGNEQFF. At the DNA level, the sequence is TGTGCCAGCAGCCCGAACGGGAGGGTGGGCAATGAGCAGTTCTTC.